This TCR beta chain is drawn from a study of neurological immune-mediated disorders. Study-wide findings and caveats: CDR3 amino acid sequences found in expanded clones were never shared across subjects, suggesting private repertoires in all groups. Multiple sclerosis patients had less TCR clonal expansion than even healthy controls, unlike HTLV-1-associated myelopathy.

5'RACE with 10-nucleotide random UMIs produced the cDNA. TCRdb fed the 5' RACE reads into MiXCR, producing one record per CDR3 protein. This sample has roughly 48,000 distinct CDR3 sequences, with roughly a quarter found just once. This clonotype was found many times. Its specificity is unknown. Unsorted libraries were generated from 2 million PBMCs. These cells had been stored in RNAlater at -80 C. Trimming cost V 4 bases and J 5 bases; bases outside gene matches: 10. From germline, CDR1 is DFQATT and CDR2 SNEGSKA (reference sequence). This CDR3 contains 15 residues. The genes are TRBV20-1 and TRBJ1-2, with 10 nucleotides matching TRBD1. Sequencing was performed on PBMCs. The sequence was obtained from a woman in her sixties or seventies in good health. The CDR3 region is CSATPRDRGGYGYTF. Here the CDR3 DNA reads TGCAGTGCTACCCCCAGGGACAGGGGAGGTTATGGCTACACCTTC.